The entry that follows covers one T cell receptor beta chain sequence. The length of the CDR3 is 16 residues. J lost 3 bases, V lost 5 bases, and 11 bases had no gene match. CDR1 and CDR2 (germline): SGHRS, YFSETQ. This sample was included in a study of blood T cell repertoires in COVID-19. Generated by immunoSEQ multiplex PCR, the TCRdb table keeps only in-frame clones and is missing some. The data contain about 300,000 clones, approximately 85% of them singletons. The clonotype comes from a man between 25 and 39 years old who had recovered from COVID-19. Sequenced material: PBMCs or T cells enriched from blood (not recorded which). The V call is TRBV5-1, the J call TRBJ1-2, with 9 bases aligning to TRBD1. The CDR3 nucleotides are TGCGCCAGCAGGCGGACAGGGGACGCAGGGGACTATGGCTACACCTTC. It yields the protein CASRRTGDAGDYGYTF.